This T cell receptor beta chain was found in a study of technical replicates of blood from a few donors. V shed 5 bases and J 0 bases; nucleotides not matched to a gene: 11. CDR1 is LNHNV, CDR2 YYDKDF, per germline (reference sequence). The CDR3 runs to 17 residues. Profiled with immunoSEQ multiplex PCR; TCRdb holds only in-frame clones, not every one. In the table there are some 96,000 clones, under 97% of which are singletons. V and J are TRBV15 and TRBJ2-5; 8 bases are a match to TRBD1. Sequencing was performed on T cells isolated from PBMCs. The sequence came from a human donor in good health. In nucleotides, the CDR3 is TGTGCCACCAGCCGACTCAGGGGGCAGAGGTACCAAGAGACCCAGTACTTC. Translated, it gives CATSRLRGQRYQETQYF.